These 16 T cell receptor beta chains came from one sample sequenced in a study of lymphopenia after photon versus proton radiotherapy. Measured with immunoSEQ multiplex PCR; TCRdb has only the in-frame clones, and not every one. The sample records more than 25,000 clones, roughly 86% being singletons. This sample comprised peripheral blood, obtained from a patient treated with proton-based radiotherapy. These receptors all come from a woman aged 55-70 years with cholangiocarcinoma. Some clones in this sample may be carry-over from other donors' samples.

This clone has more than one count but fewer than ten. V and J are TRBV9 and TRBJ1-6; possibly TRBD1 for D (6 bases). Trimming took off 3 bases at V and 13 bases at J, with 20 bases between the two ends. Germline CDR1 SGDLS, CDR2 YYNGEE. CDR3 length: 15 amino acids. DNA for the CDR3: TGTGCCAGCAGCGCAGGGGCCTTGATGGGGGTGCCCCTCCACTTT. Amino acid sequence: CASSAGALMGVPLHF.

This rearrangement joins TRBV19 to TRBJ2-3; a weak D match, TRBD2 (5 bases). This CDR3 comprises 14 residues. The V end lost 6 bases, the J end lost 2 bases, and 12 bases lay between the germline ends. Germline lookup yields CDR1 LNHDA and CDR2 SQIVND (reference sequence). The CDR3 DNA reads TGTGCCAGTAGGAGACAAGGACTCACAGATACGCAGTATTTT. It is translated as CASRRQGLTDTQYF.

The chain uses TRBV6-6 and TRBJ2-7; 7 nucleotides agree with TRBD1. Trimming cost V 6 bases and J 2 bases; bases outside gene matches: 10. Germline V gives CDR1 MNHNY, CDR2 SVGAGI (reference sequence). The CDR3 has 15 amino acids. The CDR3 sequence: CASRRARDSAYEQYF. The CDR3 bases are TGTGCCAGCAGAAGAGCCCGGGACAGCGCCTACGAGCAGTACTTC.

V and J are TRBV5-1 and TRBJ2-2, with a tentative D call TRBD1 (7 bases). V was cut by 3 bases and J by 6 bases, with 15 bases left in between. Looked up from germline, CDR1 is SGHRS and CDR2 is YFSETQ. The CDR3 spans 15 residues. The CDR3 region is CASSSQGGKAGELFF. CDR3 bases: TGCGCCAGCAGCTCCCAGGGGGGAAAAGCCGGGGAGCTGTTTTTT.

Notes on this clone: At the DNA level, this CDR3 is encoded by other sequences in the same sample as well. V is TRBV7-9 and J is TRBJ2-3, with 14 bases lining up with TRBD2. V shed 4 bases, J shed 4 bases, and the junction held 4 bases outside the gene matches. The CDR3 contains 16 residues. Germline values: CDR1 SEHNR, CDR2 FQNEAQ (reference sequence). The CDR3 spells CASSSGLAGVADTQYF. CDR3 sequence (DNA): TGTGCCAGCAGCTCGGGACTAGCGGGAGTTGCAGATACGCAGTATTTT.

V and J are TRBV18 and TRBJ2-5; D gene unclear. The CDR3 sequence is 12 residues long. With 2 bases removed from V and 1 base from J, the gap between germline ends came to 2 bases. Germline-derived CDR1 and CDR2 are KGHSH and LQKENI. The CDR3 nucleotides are TGTGCCAGCTCACCAGGCCAAGAGACCCAGTACTTC. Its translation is CASSPGQETQYF. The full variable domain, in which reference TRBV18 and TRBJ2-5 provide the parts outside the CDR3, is NAGVMQNPRHLVRRRGQEARLRCSPMKGHSHVYWYRQLPEEGLKFMVYLQKENIIDESGMPKERFSAEFPKEGPSILRIQQVVRGDSAAYFCASSPGQETQYFGPGTRLLVL.

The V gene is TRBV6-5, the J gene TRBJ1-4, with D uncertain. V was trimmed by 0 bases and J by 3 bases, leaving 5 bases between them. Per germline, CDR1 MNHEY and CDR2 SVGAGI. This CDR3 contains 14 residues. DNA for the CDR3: TGTGCCAGCAGTTACTCGACCGCTAATGAAAAACTGTTTTTT. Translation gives CASSYSTANEKLFF.

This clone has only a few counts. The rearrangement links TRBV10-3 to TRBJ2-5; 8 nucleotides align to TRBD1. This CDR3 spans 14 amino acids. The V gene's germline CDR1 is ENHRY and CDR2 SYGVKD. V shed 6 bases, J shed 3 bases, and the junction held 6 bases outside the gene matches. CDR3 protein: CAISPGQAEETQYF. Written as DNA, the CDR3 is TGTGCCATCAGCCCGGGACAGGCGGAAGAGACCCAGTACTTC.

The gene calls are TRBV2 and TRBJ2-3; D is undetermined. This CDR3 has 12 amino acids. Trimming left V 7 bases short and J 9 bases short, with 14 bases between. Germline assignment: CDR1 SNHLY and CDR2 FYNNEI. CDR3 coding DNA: TGTGCCAGCACTGGGGTTGGTGCCACGCAGTATTTT. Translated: CASTGVGATQYF.

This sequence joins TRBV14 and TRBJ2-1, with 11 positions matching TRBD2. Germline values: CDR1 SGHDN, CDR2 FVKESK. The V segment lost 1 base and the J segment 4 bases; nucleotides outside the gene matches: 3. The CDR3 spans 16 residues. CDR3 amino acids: CASSQGSGGAYNEQFF. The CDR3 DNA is TGTGCCAGCAGCCAAGGTAGCGGGGGGGCGTACAATGAGCAGTTCTTC.

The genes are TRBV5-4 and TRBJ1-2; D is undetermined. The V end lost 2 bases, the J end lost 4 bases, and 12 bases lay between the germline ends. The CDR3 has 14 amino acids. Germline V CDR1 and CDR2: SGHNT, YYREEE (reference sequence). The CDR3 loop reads CASSFEISRYGYTF. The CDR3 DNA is TGTGCCAGCAGCTTTGAGATAAGCCGCTATGGCTACACCTTC.

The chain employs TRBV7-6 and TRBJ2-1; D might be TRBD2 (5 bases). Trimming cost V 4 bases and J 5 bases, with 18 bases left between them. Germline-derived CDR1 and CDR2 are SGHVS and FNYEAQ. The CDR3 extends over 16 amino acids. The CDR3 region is CASSSPRSASNNEQFF. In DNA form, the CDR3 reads TGTGCCAGCAGCTCCCCTAGATCAGCTAGCAACAATGAGCAGTTCTTC.

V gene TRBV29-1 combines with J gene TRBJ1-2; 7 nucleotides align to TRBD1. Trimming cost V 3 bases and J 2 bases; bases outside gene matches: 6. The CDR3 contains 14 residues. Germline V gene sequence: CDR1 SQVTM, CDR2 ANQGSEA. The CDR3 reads CSVDVGGINYGYTF. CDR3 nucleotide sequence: TGCAGCGTTGATGTAGGGGGCATAAACTATGGCTACACCTTC.

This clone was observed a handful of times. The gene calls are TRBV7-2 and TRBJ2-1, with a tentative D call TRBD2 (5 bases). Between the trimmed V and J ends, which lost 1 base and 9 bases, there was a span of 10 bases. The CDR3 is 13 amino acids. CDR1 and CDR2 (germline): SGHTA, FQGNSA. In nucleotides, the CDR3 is TGTGCCAGCAGCTTAGAGGCCGAGGGTGAGCAGTTCTTC. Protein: CASSLEAEGEQFF.

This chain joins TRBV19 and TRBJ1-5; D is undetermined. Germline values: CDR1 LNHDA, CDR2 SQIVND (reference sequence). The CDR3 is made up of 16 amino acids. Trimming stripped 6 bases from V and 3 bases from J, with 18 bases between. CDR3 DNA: TGTGCCAGTAGGGAAGTACCGAGGGTGATCAATCAGCCCCAGCATTTT. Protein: CASREVPRVINQPQHF.

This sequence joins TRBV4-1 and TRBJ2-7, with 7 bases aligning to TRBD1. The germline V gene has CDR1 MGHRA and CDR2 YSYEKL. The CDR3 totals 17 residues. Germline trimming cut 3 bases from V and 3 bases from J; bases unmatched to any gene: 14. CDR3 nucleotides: TGCGCCAGCAGCCAGTATACCTGGACAGGAAAAATCTACGAGCAGTACTTC. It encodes CASSQYTWTGKIYEQYF.